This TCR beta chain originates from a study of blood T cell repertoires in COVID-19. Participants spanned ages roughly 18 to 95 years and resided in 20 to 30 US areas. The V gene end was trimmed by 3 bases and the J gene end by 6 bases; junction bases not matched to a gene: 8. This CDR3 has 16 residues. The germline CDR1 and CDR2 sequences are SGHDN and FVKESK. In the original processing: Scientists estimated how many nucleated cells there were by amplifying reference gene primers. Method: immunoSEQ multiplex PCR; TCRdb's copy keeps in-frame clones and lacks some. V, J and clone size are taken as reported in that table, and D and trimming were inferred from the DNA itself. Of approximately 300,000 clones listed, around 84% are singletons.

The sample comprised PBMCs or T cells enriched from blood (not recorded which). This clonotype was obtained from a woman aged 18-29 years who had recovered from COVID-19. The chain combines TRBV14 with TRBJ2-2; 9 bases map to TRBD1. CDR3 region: CASSQWTGAVAGELFF. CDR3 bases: TGTGCCAGCAGCCAGTGGACAGGGGCGGTGGCCGGGGAGCTGTTTTTT.